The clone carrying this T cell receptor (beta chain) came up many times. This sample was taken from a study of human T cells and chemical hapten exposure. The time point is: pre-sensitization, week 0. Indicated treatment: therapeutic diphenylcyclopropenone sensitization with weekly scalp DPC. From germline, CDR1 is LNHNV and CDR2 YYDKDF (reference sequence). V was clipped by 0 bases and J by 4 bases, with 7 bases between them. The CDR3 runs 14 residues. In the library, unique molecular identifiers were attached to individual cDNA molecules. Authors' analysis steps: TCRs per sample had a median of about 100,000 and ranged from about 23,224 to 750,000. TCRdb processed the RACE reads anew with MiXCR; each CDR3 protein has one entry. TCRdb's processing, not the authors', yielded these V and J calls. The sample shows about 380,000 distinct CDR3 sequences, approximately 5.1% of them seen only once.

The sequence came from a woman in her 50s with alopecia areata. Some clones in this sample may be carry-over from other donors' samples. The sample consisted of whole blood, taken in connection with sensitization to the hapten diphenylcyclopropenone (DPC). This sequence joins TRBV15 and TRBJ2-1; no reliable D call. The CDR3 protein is CATSRDLSYNEQFF. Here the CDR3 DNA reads TGTGCCACCAGCAGAGATCTGAGTTACAATGAGCAGTTCTTC.